The 18 T cell receptor beta chains below all came from one sample that was sequenced in a study of beta chain features in type 1 diabetes. Which antigens these TCRs recognize remains unknown. Study-wide points: In all four CD4+ subsets, TCRB CDR3 length was significantly, moderately reduced in type 1 diabetes.

The isolated RNA, all of it, was reverse transcribed, so expressed TCRB transcripts were what got sequenced. Measured with immunoSEQ multiplex PCR; TCRdb has only the in-frame clones, and not every one. The sample shows around 600,000 clones, over 10% of them seen only once. The sequenced sample consisted of naive CD4+ T cells from blood. These receptors originate from a man aged 25 to 45 with type 1 diabetes.

This clone occurred a few times. The V and J genes are TRBV23-1 and TRBJ2-1; D gene ambiguous. TRBV23-1 belongs to the ORF category, with a function that is uncertain. V dropped 11 bases and J dropped 15 bases, with 20 bases sitting between them. The CDR3 has 11 residues. The CDR3 DNA is TGCGCCCCGCGTGTCGGGCCCGTGAGGTTCTTC. This gives the protein CAPRVGPVRFF.

This clone has just a few counts. This chain connects TRBV5-1 to TRBJ1-2; the D is unclear. Germline V gene data show CDR1 as SGHRS and CDR2 as YFSETQ. The CDR3 covers 15 residues. V was cut by 0 bases and J by 7 bases, with 16 bases left in between. CDR3 sequence: CASSLVPTVEGGYTF. The CDR3, as DNA: TGCGCCAGCAGCTTGGTACCCACGGTGGAAGGTGGCTACACCTTC.

J is TRBJ2-1 and V is TRBV7-2; D is undetermined. This CDR3 is 17 amino acids long. The V end lost 5 bases, the J end lost 0 bases, and 17 bases lay between the germline ends. Per germline, CDR1 SGHTA and CDR2 FQGNSA. As DNA, the CDR3 is TGTGCCAGCAGCCCTTTGGCTCATCAGAGCTCCTACAATGAGCAGTTCTTC. Amino acids: CASSPLAHQSSYNEQFF.

This clone was picked up a small number of times. The chain uses TRBV30 and TRBJ2-7; 7 bases agree with TRBD1. The germline CDR1 and CDR2 sequences are GTSNPN and SVGIG (reference sequence). Germline trimming cut 5 bases from V and 3 bases from J; bases unmatched to any gene: 10. The CDR3 runs to 14 residues. CDR3 bases: TGTGCCTGGCAGACGCCGGGACAGAACTACGAGCAGTACTTC. Translated: CAWQTPGQNYEQYF.

This clone was picked up a small number of times. J is TRBJ2-7 and V is TRBV5-1; 7 bases line up with TRBD1. Per the germline V gene, CDR1 is SGHRS and CDR2 is YFSETQ. This CDR3 has 14 amino acids. V lost 2 bases to trimming and J lost 5 bases; unmatched junction nucleotides: 7. DNA of the CDR3: TGCGCCAGCAGCTTCCCGACAGGGACCGACGAGCAGTACTTC. Its protein product is CASSFPTGTDEQYF.

This chain uses TRBV6-5 with TRBJ1-2, with D possibly TRBD1 on 5 matching bases. Trimming stripped 5 bases from V and 0 bases from J, with 10 bases between. Germline V CDR1 and CDR2: MNHEY, SVGAGI. The CDR3 totals 14 residues. In nucleotides, the CDR3 is TGTGCCAGCAGTCGACAGCATACTAACTATGGCTACACCTTC. Encoded protein: CASSRQHTNYGYTF.

The V call is TRBV30, the J call TRBJ2-7, with TRBD1 matching 12 bases. Per germline, CDR1 GTSNPN and CDR2 SVGIG (reference sequence). The CDR3 length is 15 residues. V lost 3 bases, J lost 6 bases, and 9 bases stayed unmatched. The CDR3 is CAWSGDRGRGLEQYF. Written as DNA, the CDR3 is TGTGCCTGGAGCGGGGACAGGGGGCGAGGGCTCGAGCAGTACTTC.

As concerns this clone: Other DNA variants within this sample encode the same CDR3. This chain links TRBV7-9 with TRBJ2-7, with D tentatively TRBD1 or TRBD2 (5 bases each). Germline V lookup: CDR1 SEHNR, CDR2 FQNEAQ (reference sequence). The CDR3 sequence is 13 residues long. Trimming pared 1 base from V and 4 bases from J, leaving 8 bases between. This CDR3 is CASSLEGPYEQYF. The CDR3 region has the DNA TGTGCCAGCAGCTTAGAGGGACCTTACGAGCAGTACTTC.

The sample holds a few counts of this clone. V and J are TRBV25-1 and TRBJ2-5; D is unclear. Deletions cut 0 bases from V and 4 bases from J, with 3 bases between. This CDR3 region has 12 residues. Germline V CDR1 and CDR2: MGHDK, SYGVNS. The CDR3, as DNA: TGTGCCAGCAGTGAATACCCAGAGACCCAGTACTTC. Translation gives CASSEYPETQYF.

This chain joins TRBV2 and TRBJ1-5, with D uncertain. From germline, CDR1 is SNHLY and CDR2 FYNNEI. V lost 0 bases to trimming and J lost 7 bases, with 4 bases between them. This CDR3 is built from 12 residues. This CDR3 reads CASSEAGQPQHF. CDR3 bases: TGTGCCAGCAGTGAAGCGGGCCAGCCCCAGCATTTT.

The chain uses TRBV7-2 and TRBJ2-6; the D is unclear. The CDR3 runs 18 residues. From germline, CDR1 is SGHTA and CDR2 FQGNSA. With 2 bases removed from V and 0 bases from J, the gap between germline ends came to 14 bases. DNA for the CDR3: TGTGCCAGCAGCTTATGGGGAACCGCTCTCTCTGGGGCCAACGTCCTGACTTTC. Translating it yields CASSLWGTALSGANVLTF.

The chain links TRBV4-2 to TRBJ1-1; D ambiguous. Germline V gene sequence: CDR1 LGHNA, CDR2 YNFKEQ. Deletions cut 0 bases from V and 8 bases from J, with 13 bases between. The CDR3 covers 14 residues. This CDR3 is CASSQDRVANEAFF. The CDR3 region has the DNA TGTGCCAGCAGCCAAGATCGGGTCGCAAACGAAGCTTTCTTT.

The chain couples TRBV6-6 to TRBJ2-5; 11 bases agree with TRBD2. The CDR3 is 15 residues long. Germline lookup yields CDR1 MNHNY and CDR2 SVGAGI (reference sequence). V lost 6 bases, J lost 1 base, and 4 bases stayed unmatched. CDR3 nucleotide sequence: TGTGCCAGCAGGGATAGCGGGGGGGTCCAAGAGACCCAGTACTTC. Amino acids: CASRDSGGVQETQYF.

This clone turned up a few times. The V gene is TRBV4-2, the J gene TRBJ2-5; 7 positions match TRBD1. The germline CDR1 and CDR2 sequences are LGHNA and YNFKEQ. V gave up 0 bases and J gave up 5 bases; unmatched junction bases: 6. The CDR3 length is 15 residues. The CDR3 nucleotides read TGTGCCAGCAGCCAAGATGGTGGCAGGGGGGAGACCCAGTACTTC. Protein: CASSQDGGRGETQYF.

This chain links TRBV7-9 with TRBJ1-5; no reliable D call. CDR1 SEHNR and CDR2 FQNEAQ come from the germline V gene (reference sequence). The V end lost 4 bases, the J end lost 6 bases, and 7 bases lay between the germline ends. This CDR3 has 12 residues. The CDR3 loop reads CASSSFGQPQHF. The CDR3, as DNA: TGTGCCAGCAGCTCCTTCGGTCAGCCCCAGCATTTT.

This clone has only a few counts. The chain recombines TRBV6-5 with TRBJ2-7; 7 bases are shared with TRBD1. Trimming cost V 0 bases and J 0 bases; bases outside gene matches: 2. The CDR3 covers 15 residues. Germline lookup yields CDR1 MNHEY and CDR2 SVGAGI. This CDR3 is CASSYSWDSSYEQYF. The CDR3 region has the DNA TGTGCCAGCAGTTACTCGTGGGACAGCTCCTACGAGCAGTACTTC.

This chain links TRBV28 with TRBJ2-7; TRBD2 might be the D (6 bases). The CDR3 has 14 residues. Germline assignment: CDR1 MDHEN and CDR2 SYDVKM. Trimming cost V 7 bases and J 0 bases, with 13 bases left between them. CDR3 sequence: CASTIGGSSYEQYF. The DNA of the CDR3 is TGTGCCAGCACCATTGGGGGGTCCTCCTACGAGCAGTACTTC.

The gene calls are TRBV5-1 and TRBJ1-4; D is unresolved. The V gene's germline CDR1 is SGHRS and CDR2 YFSETQ. This CDR3 is built from 13 residues. The V gene lost 0 bases and the J gene lost 7 bases, with 7 bases spanning the gap. The CDR3 nucleotides are TGCGCCAGCAGCTTGGAATGGAGTGAAAAACTGTTTTTT. Protein product: CASSLEWSEKLFF.